This TCR beta chain was identified in a study of cytomegalovirus exposure and HLA in healthy donors. The table came from immunoSEQ multiplex PCR; TCRdb's copy has only in-frame clones and leaves some out. This sample carries roughly 140,000 clones, about 89% of them seen once, and the ten largest clones take 3.3%. Worth noting for this clone: Its target is unknown.

Regarding the study as a whole: The authors listed 150 or so TCR beta chains as cytomegalovirus-associated. High sensitivity and specificity were reportedly achieved when the classifier diagnosed cytomegalovirus status. According to a subsequent analysis, TCR clusters from the first cohort were inclined to appear together in the 120 validation repertoires.

This clonotype was sampled from a woman aged 18-35 years in good health and CMV-seropositive. Input material: PBMCs.

The DNA for the CDR3 is TGTGCCTGGAGCTATACTTACGCCTCAGGGGGCGGGGGAAAACTGTTTTTT. Encoded protein: CAWSYTYASGGGGKLFF. V usage is TRBV30 and J usage is TRBJ1-4, with 8 positions matching TRBD1. J was trimmed by 10 bases and V by 3 bases; bases with no gene match: 19. Germline assignment: CDR1 GTSNPN and CDR2 SVGIG (reference sequence). This CDR3 has 17 amino acids.